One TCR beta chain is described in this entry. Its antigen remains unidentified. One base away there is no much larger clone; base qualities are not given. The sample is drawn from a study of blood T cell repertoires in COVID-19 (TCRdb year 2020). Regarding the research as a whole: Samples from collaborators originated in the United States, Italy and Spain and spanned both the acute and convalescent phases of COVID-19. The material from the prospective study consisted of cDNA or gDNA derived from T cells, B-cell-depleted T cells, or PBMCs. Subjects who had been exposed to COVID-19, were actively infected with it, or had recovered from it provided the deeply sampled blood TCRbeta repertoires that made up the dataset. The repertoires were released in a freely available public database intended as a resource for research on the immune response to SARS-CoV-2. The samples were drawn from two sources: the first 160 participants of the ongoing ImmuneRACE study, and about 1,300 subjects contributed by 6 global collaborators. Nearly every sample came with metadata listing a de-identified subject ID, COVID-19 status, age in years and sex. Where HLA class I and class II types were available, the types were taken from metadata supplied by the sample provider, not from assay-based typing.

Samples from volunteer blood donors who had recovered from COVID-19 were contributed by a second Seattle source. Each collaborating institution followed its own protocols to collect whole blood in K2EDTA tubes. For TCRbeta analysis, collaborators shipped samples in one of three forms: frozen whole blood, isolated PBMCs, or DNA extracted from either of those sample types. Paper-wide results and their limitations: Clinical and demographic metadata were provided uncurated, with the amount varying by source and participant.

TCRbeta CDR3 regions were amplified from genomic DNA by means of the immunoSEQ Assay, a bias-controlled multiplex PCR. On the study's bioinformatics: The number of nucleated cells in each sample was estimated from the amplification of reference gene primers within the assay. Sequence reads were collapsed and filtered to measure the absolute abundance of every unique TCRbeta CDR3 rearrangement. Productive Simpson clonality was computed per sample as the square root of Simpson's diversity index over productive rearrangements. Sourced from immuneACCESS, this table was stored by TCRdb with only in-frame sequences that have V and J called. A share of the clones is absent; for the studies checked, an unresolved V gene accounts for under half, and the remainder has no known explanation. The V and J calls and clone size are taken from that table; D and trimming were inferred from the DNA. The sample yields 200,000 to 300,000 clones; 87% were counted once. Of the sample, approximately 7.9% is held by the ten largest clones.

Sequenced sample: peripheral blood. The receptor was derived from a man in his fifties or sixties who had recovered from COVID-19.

CDR3 protein: CASSYSGADSYEQYF. The bases are TGTGCCAGCAGTTACTCAGGGGCAGACTCCTACGAGCAGTACTTC. The V and J segments used are TRBV6-5 and TRBJ2-7; a tentative D call is TRBD1 (5 bases match). From the germline V gene, CDR1 is MNHEY and CDR2 is SVGAGI. V and J lose 0 bases and 0 bases, and a span of 9 bases separates them. The CDR3 starts with the cysteine, ends with the phenylalanine, and has 15 residues. Only CDR3 DNA remains: 45 bases, in frame from the first base.